The 14 T cell receptor beta chains in this list originate from one sample, sequenced in a study of chemoradiotherapy in HPV16-positive cancers. Clones were sequenced by immunoSEQ multiplex PCR, and TCRdb holds only the in-frame ones, with some missing. The sample yields under 20,000 clones, more than 70% seen once. The specimen was collected from a patient who underwent chemoradiotherapy. The origin of the receptors is a human donor with HPV-associated anogenital cancer.

The rearrangement uses TRBV7-8 and TRBJ1-6; D is undetermined. The CDR3 spans 14 residues. CDR1 and CDR2 from the germline V gene are SGHVS and FQNEAQ. Deletions cut 5 bases from V and 8 bases from J, with 13 bases between. CDR3 sequence reads: CASSAGPPDSPLHF. The CDR3 region has the DNA TGTGCCAGCAGCGCAGGCCCTCCAGATTCACCCCTCCACTTT.

V and J are TRBV2 and TRBJ2-5; D ambiguous. The CDR3 has 14 residues. Germline values: CDR1 SNHLY, CDR2 FYNNEI. V lost 6 bases, J lost 4 bases, and 15 bases lay in between. The CDR3 DNA reads TGTGCCAGCAGAGAGACTGCGAATTCAGAGACCCAGTACTTC. This codes for CASRETANSETQYF.

The V and J genes are TRBV29-1 and TRBJ1-1; D is unclear. The V and J ends lost 6 bases and 5 bases respectively, with 13 bases between them. The germline CDR1 and CDR2 sequences are SQVTM and ANQGSEA. This CDR3 is built from 12 residues. This chain's CDR3 is CSVEEGSTEAFF. In DNA, the CDR3 is TGCAGCGTGGAGGAGGGATCGACTGAAGCTTTCTTT.

The chain combines TRBV5-4 with TRBJ2-7, with 9 positions matching TRBD2. J gave up 7 bases and V 4 bases, and 12 bases lay outside the gene matches. Germline lookup yields CDR1 SGHNT and CDR2 YYREEE (reference sequence). The CDR3 contains 15 residues. CDR3 in amino acids: CASSPHPGTSQEQYF. CDR3 nucleotide sequence: TGTGCCAGCAGCCCACACCCCGGGACTAGCCAGGAGCAGTACTTC.

A remark on this clone: One junction end does not reproduce the germline sequence, and a read error may be involved. J is TRBJ2-2 and V is TRBV7-9, with TRBD1 matching 8 bases. The CDR3 has 13 residues. Germline-derived CDR1 and CDR2 are SEHNR and FQNEAQ (reference sequence). The CDR3 loop is CASTLQGAGELFF. The DNA of the CDR3 is TGTGCCAGCACCTTACAGGGGGCCGGGGAGCTGTTTTTT.

The chain joins TRBV20-1 to TRBJ2-7; D is unclear. This CDR3 region has 11 residues. The V end was cut by 1 base, the J end by 4 bases, with 5 bases between. Germline V lookup: CDR1 DFQATT, CDR2 SNEGSKA (reference sequence). CDR3 residues: CSARVGYEQYF. The CDR3, as DNA: TGCAGTGCTAGAGTAGGGTACGAGCAGTACTTC.

CDR3 sequence: CASSGQILPAIEAFF. In nucleotides, the CDR3 is TGTGCCAGCTCCGGCCAAATACTACCCGCGATCGAAGCTTTCTTT. The chain is built from TRBV28 and TRBJ1-1; no reliable D call. The length of the CDR3 is 15 residues. Per germline, CDR1 MDHEN and CDR2 SYDVKM. V was trimmed by 8 bases and J by 8 bases, leaving 24 bases between them. The complete variable domain, with remaining parts taken from reference TRBV28 and TRBJ1-1, reads DVKVTQSSRYLVKRTGEKVFLECVQDMDHENMFWYRQDPGLGLRLIYFSYDVKMKEKGDIPEGYSVSREKKERFSLILESASTNQTSMYLCASSGQILPAIEAFFGQGTRLTVV.

The rearrangement links TRBV7-2 to TRBJ1-1; no definite D call. This CDR3 spans 13 amino acids. V shed 5 bases and J shed 5 bases, with 12 bases lying between them. Germline values: CDR1 SGHTA, CDR2 FQGNSA. Here the CDR3 DNA reads TGTGCCAGCAGCCCCGGACGGCAGACTGAAGCTTTCTTT. Residues: CASSPGRQTEAFF.

This clone came up a few times. V gene TRBV28 combines with J gene TRBJ1-2; D is unresolved. V was trimmed by 2 bases and J by 0 bases, leaving 4 bases between them. In germline, CDR1 is MDHEN, CDR2 SYDVKM. The CDR3 is made up of 13 amino acids. The CDR3 DNA follows: TGTGCCAGCAGTTTACGATCTAACTATGGCTACACCTTC. Its protein product is CASSLRSNYGYTF.

The CDR3 DNA follows: TGTGCCAGCAGTTTGGACAGTCGGAACACTGAAGCTTTCTTT. Translation gives CASSLDSRNTEAFF. V usage is TRBV28 and J usage is TRBJ1-1, with D perhaps TRBD1 (6 bases). CDR1 and CDR2 from the germline V gene are MDHEN and SYDVKM. The CDR3 has 14 residues. The V end was cut by 3 bases, the J end by 1 base, with 9 bases between. Combining the CDR3 with reference TRBV28 and TRBJ1-1 gives the whole variable domain DVKVTQSSRYLVKRTGEKVFLECVQDMDHENMFWYRQDPGLGLRLIYFSYDVKMKEKGDIPEGYSVSREKKERFSLILESASTNQTSMYLCASSLDSRNTEAFFGQGTRLTVV.

The chain links TRBV5-1 to TRBJ1-1; D gene uncertain. The V end was cut by 3 bases, the J end by 0 bases, with 9 bases between. In germline, CDR1 is SGHRS, CDR2 YFSETQ. This CDR3 has 14 amino acids. The CDR3 nucleotides read TGCGCCAGCAGCTGGGGTCCAATGAACACTGAAGCTTTCTTT. Translation: CASSWGPMNTEAFF.

This sequence joins TRBV7-3 and TRBJ1-6; TRBD1 might be the D (6 bases). Trimming pared 5 bases from V and 8 bases from J, leaving 10 bases between. Germline CDR1 is SGHTA and CDR2 is FQGTGA. The CDR3 loop spans 13 amino acids. The CDR3 DNA is TGTGCCAGCAGCGTGGACAGCTATTCACCCCTCCACTTT. This gives the protein CASSVDSYSPLHF.

The chain employs TRBV6-4 and TRBJ2-2; 8 bases line up with TRBD2. CDR3 length: 15 residues. The V gene's germline CDR1 is MRHNA and CDR2 SNTAGT. V lost 8 bases and J lost 0; bases outside the gene matches: 5. The CDR3 nucleotides read TGTGCCAGCGGGAGCGGGGGCACGAACACCGGGGAGCTGTTTTTT. Its translation is CASGSGGTNTGELFF.

CDR3 sequence reads: CAIRQGMNTEAFF. CDR3 in DNA: TGTGCCATCAGACAGGGGATGAACACTGAAGCTTTCTTT. The V call is TRBV10-3, the J call TRBJ1-1; 7 bases fit TRBD1. Germline V gives CDR1 ENHRY, CDR2 SYGVKD. CDR3 length: 13 amino acids. Trimming at V came to 6 bases and at J to 0 bases, leaving 1 base not matched to a gene.